Included here is one TCR beta chain sequence, with context. This record comes from a study of blood T cell repertoires in COVID-19. Trimming took 5 bases from V and 6 from J; bases not matched to a gene: 11. The germline CDR1 and CDR2 sequences are KGHSY and FQNENV. The CDR3 runs 15 residues. Recruited during active infection, patients (from Seattle) were subsequently followed longitudinally. Only in-frame clones appear in the TCRdb table, and some are missing; sequencing was by immunoSEQ multiplex PCR. This table holds around 210,000 clones, roughly 85% found once. The chain uses TRBV16 and TRBJ1-2; 8 bases are shared with TRBD1. Sequencing was done on a sample of peripheral blood. This clonotype was sampled from a man between 45 and 60 years old with COVID-19, enrolled during active disease. The CDR3 bases are TGTGCCAGCAGCGGTCCCGGGACAGGTCGCCATGGCTACACCTTC. Amino acid sequence: CASSGPGTGRHGYTF. Full variable domain (remainder filled in from reference TRBV16 and TRBJ1-2): GEEVAQTPKHLVRGEGQKAKLYCAPIKGHSYVFWYQQVLKNEFKFLISFQNENVFDETGMPKERFSAKCLPNSPCSLEIQATKLEDSAVYFCASSGPGTGRHGYTFGSGTRLTVV.